This T cell receptor beta chain was retrieved from a study of vaccination and CD4 T cells after COVID-19. Sequencing of cultured CD4+ T cell DNA used the Oncomine TCR Beta short-read assay. Via MiXCR, TCRdb re-called the PCR reads, giving one row per CDR3 protein. This repertoire shows 11,000 or so distinct CDR3 sequences, approximately 50% found once; its top ten account for 15%. To note about this clonotype: Antigen unknown.

This CDR3 contains 15 residues. Treatment noted: roughly 11-day PBMC culture with coronavirus spike peptide pools or control peptides (ViraFEST assay). The sequenced sample was CD4+ T cells from blood, cultured in vitro. V is TRBV21-1 and J is TRBJ2-4; the D call TRBD1 from the table was never checked on the DNA. TRBV21-1 is listed as a pseudogene. The receptor comes from a human donor who had recovered from COVID-19. The CDR3, as DNA: TGTGCCAGCAGCAGAGGACAGTTAGCCAAAAACATTCAGTACTTC. It is translated as CASSRGQLAKNIQYF.